This entry lists 10 T cell receptor beta chains sequenced from one sample in a study of T cells in localized non-small cell lung cancer. TCRdb's table, derived via immunoSEQ multiplex PCR, lists solely in-frame clones and lacks some. The top ten hold roughly 2.5% of the sample, which has more than 40,000 clones, 70% to 90% seen once. The source material was PBMCs, sampled before any cancer treatment. The receptors here all came from a man aged 35 to 70 with stage II lung adenocarcinoma.

The CDR3 sequence is CASSLSRAEGTEAFF. Here the CDR3 DNA reads TGCGCCAGCAGCTTGAGCAGGGCGGAGGGCACTGAAGCTTTCTTT. V gene TRBV5-1 combines with J gene TRBJ1-1; weak D call: TRBD1 (5 bases). The CDR3 extends over 15 amino acids. CDR1 and CDR2 (germline): SGHRS, YFSETQ. V was pared by 1 base and J by 4 bases, with 14 bases between.

The table lists this clone with a count of one. The chain joins TRBV7-9 to TRBJ1-1; D is possibly TRBD1 (5 bases). Germline lookup yields CDR1 SEHNR and CDR2 FQNEAQ (reference sequence). V lost 1 base and J lost 1, with 7 bases in between. This CDR3 spans 14 amino acids. This CDR3 is CASSLGGSNTEAFF. DNA for the CDR3: TGTGCCAGCAGCTTAGGGGGGTCGAACACTGAAGCTTTCTTT.

The chain has TRBV10-3 and TRBJ2-5; D is ambiguous. Germline V gives CDR1 ENHRY, CDR2 SYGVKD. V was shortened by 2 bases and J by 0 bases, with 4 bases between the two germline ends. CDR3 size: 13 residues. DNA of the CDR3: TGTGCCATCAGTGAGAAGTACCAAGAGACCCAGTACTTC. Its protein product is CAISEKYQETQYF.

The rearrangement joins TRBV19 to TRBJ1-2; TRBD1 matches at 7 bases. The trim removed 5 bases at V and 4 bases at J, leaving 7 bases unmatched. Germline CDR1 reads LNHDA; CDR2 reads SQIVND (reference sequence). This CDR3 comprises 14 residues. CDR3 loop: CASSPEGATYGYTF. The CDR3 nucleotides are TGTGCCAGTAGTCCTGAGGGGGCGACCTATGGCTACACCTTC.

The chain uses TRBV7-9 and TRBJ2-2; tentative D call: TRBD1 (5 bases). This CDR3 has 12 amino acids. Per the germline V gene, CDR1 is SEHNR and CDR2 is FQNEAQ (reference sequence). The V gene lost 5 bases and the J gene lost 9 bases, with 10 bases spanning the gap. CDR3 amino acids: CASSTQGWELFF. The CDR3 DNA follows: TGTGCCAGCAGCACTCAGGGATGGGAGCTGTTTTTT.

This chain connects TRBV5-1 to TRBJ2-5; 14 bases agree with TRBD2. V gave up 2 bases and J gave up 5 bases; unmatched junction bases: 8. CDR3 length equals 17 residues. The germline gives CDR1 SGHRS, CDR2 YFSETQ. CDR3 nucleotide sequence: TGCGCCAGCAGCTTCGGACTAGCGGGGGGCCGGGGGGAGACCCAGTACTTC. It is translated as CASSFGLAGGRGETQYF.

In this sample, this clone turned up a few times. V and J are TRBV19 and TRBJ1-1; no definite D call. CDR3 size: 17 residues. Germline lookup yields CDR1 LNHDA and CDR2 SQIVND (reference sequence). Trimming removed 5 bases at V and 4 bases at J, with 23 bases between. The CDR3 nucleotides are TGTGCCAGTAGTCCTCCCAATAGGCTAGGGTTGAGCACTGAAGCTTTCTTT. It specifies CASSPPNRLGLSTEAFF.

This sequence joins TRBV5-1 and TRBJ1-1, with unresolved D. V lost 4 bases to trimming and J lost 5 bases, with 9 bases between them. The CDR3 covers 12 residues. Looked up from germline, CDR1 is SGHRS and CDR2 is YFSETQ. The CDR3 protein is CASSPQGTEAFF. In DNA form, the CDR3 reads TGCGCCAGCAGCCCCCAAGGGACTGAAGCTTTCTTT.

This chain links TRBV6-1 with TRBJ1-4; D is unclear. V was clipped by 5 bases and J by 6 bases, with 7 bases between them. Germline lookup yields CDR1 MNHNS and CDR2 SASEGT. CDR3 length equals 12 residues. CDR3 coding DNA: TGTGCCAGCAGTCCGATACATGAAAAACTGTTTTTT. Encoded protein: CASSPIHEKLFF.

This sequence joins TRBV6-6 and TRBJ2-7; D is undetermined. Trimming pared 4 bases from V and 6 bases from J, leaving 13 bases between. This CDR3 has 13 amino acids. Looked up from germline, CDR1 is MNHNY and CDR2 is SVGAGI (reference sequence). The CDR3: CASSLGRSGEQYF. CDR3 sequence (DNA): TGTGCCAGCAGTTTGGGCAGGTCAGGCGAGCAGTACTTC.